Below, 4 T cell receptor beta chains from the same sample are listed, as sequenced in a study of blood T cells in healthy people across ages. A sample-barcoded 5' primer and a J-beta primer mix were used in a second PCR of roughly 7 to 12 cycles. TCRdb used MiXCR to reprocess the 5' RACE reads, holding one entry per CDR3 protein. The repertoire includes roughly 800,000 distinct CDR3 sequences, more than 20% of them detected once, and roughly 3.8% sits in the top ten. These records were also assigned to another study, of T cells of mothers and their children.

The sequencing input was blood. These receptors originate from a boy aged 5 to 17 in good health.

This chain connects TRBV15 to TRBJ2-1; 16 positions match TRBD2. Trimming at V came to 0 bases and at J to 2 bases, leaving 4 bases not matched to a gene. This CDR3 has 19 residues. Germline loops: CDR1 LNHNV, CDR2 YYDKDF (reference sequence). The chain's CDR3 is CATSREGTSGGAAYNEQFF. The CDR3 DNA follows: TGTGCCACCAGCAGAGAGGGGACTAGCGGGGGGGCCGCCTACAATGAGCAGTTCTTC.

The chain recombines TRBV27 with TRBJ2-7, with 7 positions matching TRBD2. The CDR3 has 14 residues. Trimming cost V 6 bases and J 2 bases; bases outside gene matches: 7. Germline CDR1 is MNHEY and CDR2 is SMNVEV (reference sequence). CDR3 sequence: CASSRLADTYEQYF. The CDR3, as DNA: TGTGCCAGCAGCCGACTAGCTGACACCTACGAGCAGTACTTC.

This clonotype has a handful of counts. V and J are TRBV27 and TRBJ2-7, with D possibly being TRBD1 or TRBD2 (6 bases each). V lost 3 bases and J lost 4, with 13 bases in between. Per the germline V gene, CDR1 is MNHEY and CDR2 is SMNVEV (reference sequence). The CDR3 sequence is 14 residues long. CDR3 amino acids: CASSFSGAPYEQYF. Written as DNA, the CDR3 is TGTGCCAGCAGTTTTTCGGGGGCCCCTTACGAGCAGTACTTC.

This clonotype was seen only a few times. V usage is TRBV12-3 or TRBV12-4 and J usage is TRBJ1-6, with 8 bases aligning to TRBD1. J lost 4 bases, V lost 5 bases, and 4 bases had no gene match. This CDR3 has 15 amino acids. CDR3 residues: CASSGRTGYNSPLHF. CDR3 bases: TGTGCCAGCAGTGGTCGGACAGGGTATAATTCACCCCTCCACTTT.